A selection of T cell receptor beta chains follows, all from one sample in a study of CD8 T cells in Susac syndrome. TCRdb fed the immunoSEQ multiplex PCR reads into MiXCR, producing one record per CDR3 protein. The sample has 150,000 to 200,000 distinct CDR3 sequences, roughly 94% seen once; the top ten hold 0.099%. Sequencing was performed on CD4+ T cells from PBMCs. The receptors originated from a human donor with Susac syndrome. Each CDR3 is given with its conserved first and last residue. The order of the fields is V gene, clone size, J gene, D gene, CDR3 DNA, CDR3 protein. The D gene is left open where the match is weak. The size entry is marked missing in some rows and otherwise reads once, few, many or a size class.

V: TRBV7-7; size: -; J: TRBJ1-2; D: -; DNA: TGTGCTAGCAGCTTAGGACAGTACTATGGCTACACCTTC; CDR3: CASSLGQYYGYTF
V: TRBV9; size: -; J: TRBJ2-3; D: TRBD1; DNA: TGTGCCAGCAGCGTCAGCGAACAGGGGGCTGTCAGGGATACGCAGTATTTT; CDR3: CASSVSEQGAVRDTQYF
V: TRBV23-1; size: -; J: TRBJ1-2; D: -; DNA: TGCGCCAGCAGTGGGTCAGGACGGGGTGGCTACACCTTC; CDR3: CASSGSGRGGYTF
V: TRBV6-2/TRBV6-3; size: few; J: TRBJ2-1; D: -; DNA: TGTGCCAGCAGTTACTCGACTGGGGATGAGCAGTTCTTC; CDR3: CASSYSTGDEQFF
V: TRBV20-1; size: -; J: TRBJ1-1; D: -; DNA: TGCAGTGCTAGAGATCCAGTTAAAGGAGGGAACACTGAAGCTTTCTTT; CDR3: CSARDPVKGGNTEAFF
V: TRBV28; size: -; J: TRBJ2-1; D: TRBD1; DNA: TGTGCCAGCAGGACGAAAGGACAGGGGTGGGGAAGCCCGTTCTTC; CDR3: CASRTKGQGWGSPFF
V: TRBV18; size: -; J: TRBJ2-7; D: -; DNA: TGTGCCAGCTCACAAGAGGCCTGGGTGAACGAGCAGTACTTC; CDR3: CASSQEAWVNEQYF
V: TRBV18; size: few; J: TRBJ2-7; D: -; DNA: TGTGCCAGCTCACCTACTTCCTACGAGCAGTACTTC; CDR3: CASSPTSYEQYF
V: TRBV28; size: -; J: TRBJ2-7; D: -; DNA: TGTGCCAGCGGGACTCCTAGTCTCTACGAGCAGTACTTC; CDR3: CASGTPSLYEQYF
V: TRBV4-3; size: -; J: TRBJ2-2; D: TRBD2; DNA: TGCGCCAGCAGCACCCAAGCGGGAGGCCCGAACACCGGGGAGCTGTTTTTT; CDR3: CASSTQAGGPNTGELFF
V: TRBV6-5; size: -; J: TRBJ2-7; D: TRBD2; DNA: TGTGCCAGCTCCCCGGGACTAGCGGGTTCCTACGAGCAGTACTTC; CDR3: CASSPGLAGSYEQYF
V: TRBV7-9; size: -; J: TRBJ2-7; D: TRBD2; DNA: TGTGCCAGCAGACCCCTAGCGGGGGAGGAGCAGTACTTC; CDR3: CASRPLAGEEQYF
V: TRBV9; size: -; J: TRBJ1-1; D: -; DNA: TGTGCCAGCAGCGTAGGTTATGCGGGGAACACTGAAGCTTTCTTT; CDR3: CASSVGYAGNTEAFF
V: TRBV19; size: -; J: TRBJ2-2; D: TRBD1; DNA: TGTGCCAGTAGTGTGGGACAGGGGGCGCAAACCGGGGAGCTGTTTTTT; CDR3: CASSVGQGAQTGELFF
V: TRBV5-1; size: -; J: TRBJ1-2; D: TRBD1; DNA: TGCGCCAGCAGCTTACGGACAGGGGACCACGTAGGCTACACCTTC; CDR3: CASSLRTGDHVGYTF
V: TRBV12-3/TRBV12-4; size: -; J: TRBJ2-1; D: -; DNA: TGTGCCAGCAGTTTGAAGTATGAGCAGTTCTTC; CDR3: CASSLKYEQFF
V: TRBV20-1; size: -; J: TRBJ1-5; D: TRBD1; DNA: TGCAGTGCTCTGACAGGGGATAGCAATCAGCCCCAGCATTTT; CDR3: CSALTGDSNQPQHF
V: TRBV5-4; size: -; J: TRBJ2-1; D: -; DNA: TGTGCCAGCAGCTTGGGGCCCGCGGATGAGCAGTTCTTC; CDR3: CASSLGPADEQFF
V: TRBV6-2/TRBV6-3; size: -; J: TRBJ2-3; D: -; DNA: TGTGCCAGCAGTGACGGGCCAGGGGCAGTGGATACGCAGTATTTT; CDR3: CASSDGPGAVDTQYF
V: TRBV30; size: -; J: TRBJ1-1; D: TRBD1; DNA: TGTGCCTGGAACGACAGGGCAGAAACTGAAGCTTTCTTT; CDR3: CAWNDRAETEAFF
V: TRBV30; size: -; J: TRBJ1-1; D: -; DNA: TGTGCCTGGAGTGTTATGCGGGCTACATTGAACACTGAAGCTTTCTTT; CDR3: CAWSVMRATLNTEAFF
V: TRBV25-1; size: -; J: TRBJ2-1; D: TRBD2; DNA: TGTGCCACCGAGCACCCGCTAGCGGGGGACCCATCCTACAATGAGCAGTTCTTC; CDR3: CATEHPLAGDPSYNEQFF
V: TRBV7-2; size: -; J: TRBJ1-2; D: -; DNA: TGTGCCAGCAGCTTGGGGAGTGGCGGTCGCTACACCTTC; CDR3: CASSLGSGGRYTF
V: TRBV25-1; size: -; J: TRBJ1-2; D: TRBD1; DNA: TGTGCCAGCAGTGAAAGGGGGACAGACTATGGCTACACCTTC; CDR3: CASSERGTDYGYTF
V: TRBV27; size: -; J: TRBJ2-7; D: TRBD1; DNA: TGTGCCAGCAGTTTATCGGTAACAGGGGGCTACGAGCAGTACTTC; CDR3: CASSLSVTGGYEQYF
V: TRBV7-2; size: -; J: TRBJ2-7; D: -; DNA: TGTGCCAGCAGCGTGGACCTCTACGAGCAGTACTTC; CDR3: CASSVDLYEQYF
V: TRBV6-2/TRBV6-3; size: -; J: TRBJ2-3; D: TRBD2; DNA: TGTGCCAGCAGTTACTCAGGGACTAGCGGGATCAGGGCAGATACGCAGTATTTT; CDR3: CASSYSGTSGIRADTQYF
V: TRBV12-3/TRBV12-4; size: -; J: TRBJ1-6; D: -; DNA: TGTGCCAGCAGTTTAGCGGCAGGGAAGGCACCCCTCCACTTT; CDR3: CASSLAAGKAPLHF
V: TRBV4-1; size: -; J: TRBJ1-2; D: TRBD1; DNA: TGCGCCAGCAGCCAAGCATACCGCCCCCGCCGGGACAGCAATGGCTACACCTTC; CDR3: CASSQAYRPRRDSNGYTF
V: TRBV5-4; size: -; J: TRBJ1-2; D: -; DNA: TGTGCCAGCAGCACCGACGGAAACTATGGCTACACCTTC; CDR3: CASSTDGNYGYTF
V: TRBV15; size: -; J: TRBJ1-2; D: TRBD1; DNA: TGTGCCACCAGCAGAGATGGGACAGGGGGCCATGGCTACACCTTC; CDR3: CATSRDGTGGHGYTF
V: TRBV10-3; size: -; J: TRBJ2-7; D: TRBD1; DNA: TGTGCCATCAGTGGGACAGGGGAGGTCGCCGAGCAGTACTTC; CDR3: CAISGTGEVAEQYF
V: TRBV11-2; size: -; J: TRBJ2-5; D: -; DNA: TGTGCCAGCAGCCCCCGACACCTTAGCGAGACCCAGTACTTC; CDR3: CASSPRHLSETQYF
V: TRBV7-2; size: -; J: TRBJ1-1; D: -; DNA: TGTGCCAGCAGCTTATCAGAGGGGACCACTGAAGCTTTCTTT; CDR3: CASSLSEGTTEAFF
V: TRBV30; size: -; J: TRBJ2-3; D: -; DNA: TGTGCCTGGAGTGAGTTGGGTGCGGGGAGCACAGATACGCAGTATTTT; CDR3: CAWSELGAGSTDTQYF
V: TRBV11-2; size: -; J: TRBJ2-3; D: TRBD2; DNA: TGTGCCAGCAGCTCGAGCGGGAGAGATACGCAGTATTTT; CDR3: CASSSSGRDTQYF
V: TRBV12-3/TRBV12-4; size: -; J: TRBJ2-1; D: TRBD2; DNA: TGTGCCAGCAGTTTAATTCTAGCGGGCAATGAGCAGTTCTTC; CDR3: CASSLILAGNEQFF
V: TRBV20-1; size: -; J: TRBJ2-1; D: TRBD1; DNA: TGCAGTGCTCCGGGACAGGGGGGAAATGAGCAGTTCTTC; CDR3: CSAPGQGGNEQFF
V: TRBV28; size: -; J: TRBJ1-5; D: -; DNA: TGTGGTACGGCGAAGCTGGGGGGTGCTCAGCCCCAGCATTTT; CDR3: CGTAKLGGAQPQHF
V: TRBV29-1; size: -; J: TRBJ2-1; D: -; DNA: TGCAGCGTTGAAGATCCGGGGCGGGCTAGCTCCTACAATGAGCAGTTCTTC; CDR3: CSVEDPGRASSYNEQFF
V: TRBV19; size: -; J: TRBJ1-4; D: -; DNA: TGTGCCAGTAGCTCTGGACTGGGGGAACTGTTTTTT; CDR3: CASSSGLGELFF
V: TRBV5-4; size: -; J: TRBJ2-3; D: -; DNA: TGTGCCAGCAGCTTGCAACCGGGGCTTCGAGATACGCAGTATTTT; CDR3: CASSLQPGLRDTQYF
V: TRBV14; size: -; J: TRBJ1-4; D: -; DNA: TGTGCCAGCAGCCAGATATCGAGCACAACTAATGAAAAACTGTTTTTT; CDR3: CASSQISSTTNEKLFF
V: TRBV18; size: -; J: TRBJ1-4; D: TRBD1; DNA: TGTGCCAGCTATGAACCAGGGGGCGATGAAAAACTGTTTTTT; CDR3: CASYEPGGDEKLFF
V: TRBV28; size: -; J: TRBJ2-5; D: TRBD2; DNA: TGTGCCAGCAGTCTGGGACTAGCGGGAGTAACGGAGACCCAGTACTTC; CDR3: CASSLGLAGVTETQYF
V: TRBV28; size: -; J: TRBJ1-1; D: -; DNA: TGTGCCAGCAGGCCTTCGGGACCCTCGAACACTGAAGCTTTCTTT; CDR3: CASRPSGPSNTEAFF
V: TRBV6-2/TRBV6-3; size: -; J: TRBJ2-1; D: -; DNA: TGTGCCAGCAGTCCCCCCCCGCCCCGCAATGAGCAGTTCTTC; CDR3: CASSPPPPRNEQFF
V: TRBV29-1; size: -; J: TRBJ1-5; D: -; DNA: TGCAGCGCCTGGGACGGGGACAATCAGCCCCAGCATTTT; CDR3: CSAWDGDNQPQHF
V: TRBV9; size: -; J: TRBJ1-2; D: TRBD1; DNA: TGTGCCAGCAGCGTTGAGGGGGCGGCAGGCTACACCTTC; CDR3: CASSVEGAAGYTF
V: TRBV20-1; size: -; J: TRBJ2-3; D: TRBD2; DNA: TGCAGTGCTAACGACCCGGGACTAGCGGGGGGGGTAGATACGCAGTATTTT; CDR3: CSANDPGLAGGVDTQYF
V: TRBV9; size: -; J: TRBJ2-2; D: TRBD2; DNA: TGTGCCAGCAGCGCCGGGCCGGGACTAGCGGGGACAAACACCGGGGAGCTGTTTTTT; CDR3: CASSAGPGLAGTNTGELFF
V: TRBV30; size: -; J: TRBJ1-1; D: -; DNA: TGTGCCTGGAGAGCCACAAGTCATGAAGCTTTCTTT; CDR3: CAWRATSHEAFF